This TCR beta chain originates from a study of T cells in Graves' hyperthyroidism and ophthalmopathy. RNA transcripts served as the template for amplifying TCR beta CDR3 regions. HTBI primers were the set used in a first-round RT-PCR of the TCR CDR3. TCRdb reprocessed the multiplex PCR reads with MiXCR, giving one entry per CDR3 protein. The repertoire includes hundreds of thousands of distinct CDR3 sequences, just under 45% of them detected once, and roughly 7.2% sits in the top ten. To note about this clonotype: One end of the junction is discordant with germline, which a read error may explain.

The V gene's germline CDR1 is SGHTA and CDR2 FQGNSA. The CDR3 covers 16 residues. The genes are TRBV7-2 and TRBJ1-6; no definite D call. This receptor was obtained from an adult man with Graves' disease, either hyperthyroidism or ophthalmopathy (not recorded which). The sample comprised peripheral blood or thyroid tissue (not recorded which). The CDR3 sequence is CASSRFARAGNSPLHF. DNA of the CDR3: TGTGCCAGCAGCCGTTTCGCTAGGGCCGGGAATTCGCCCCTCCACTTT.